This T cell receptor beta chain appears in the sequencing data of a study of T cell changes during pregnancy in multiple sclerosis. The data were produced by immunoSEQ multiplex PCR, yet TCRdb's version contains in-frame clones alone and is incomplete. Here the sample spans roughly 100,000 clones, 91% being singletons. This clone showed up just once. The CDR3 spans 17 residues. The sample was peripheral blood, taken after pregnancy. This sequence was found in a female donor in good health, enrolled as a control in a pregnancy study. The V and J genes are TRBV21-1 and TRBJ1-5; TRBD1 reflects the table's D call only, with no check against the DNA. TRBV21-1 is a known pseudogene. CDR3 nucleotide sequence: TGTGCCAGCAGCAACGGACAATTTATGGTGGCCCTAAGCCCCCAGCATTTT. The encoded protein is CASSNGQFMVALSPQHF.